A single sample is the source of the 24 T cell receptor beta chains below, sequenced in a study of T-cell memory formation after mild COVID-19. TCRdb ran MiXCR on the 5' RACE reads and lists one entry per CDR3 protein. Seen here are roughly 600,000 distinct CDR3 sequences, more than 15% observed once, and the top ten hold around 12%. Sequences were obtained from PBMCs or a T cell subset sorted from them (not recorded which). The receptors derive from an adult woman who had mild COVID-19 (a few samples of this study predate the infection). Cell type and time point are not known.

This clonotype has a handful of counts. The rearrangement links TRBV7-8 to TRBJ2-5; possibly TRBD2 for D (5 bases). V lost 2 bases and J 5 bases, leaving 18 bases between the germline ends. The V gene's germline CDR1 is SGHVS and CDR2 FQNEAQ. The CDR3 covers 16 residues. CDR3: CASSLLMDSPSETQYF. CDR3 DNA sequence: TGTGCCAGCAGCTTACTGATGGACTCCCCTTCGGAGACCCAGTACTTC.

The chain links TRBV7-9 to TRBJ2-1; the D gene is possibly TRBD1 (6 bases). The CDR3 consists of 14 residues. Trimming shortened V by 1 base and J by 8 bases, and 12 bases separated the two germline ends. Germline V CDR1 and CDR2: SEHNR, FQNEAQ (reference sequence). The CDR3, as DNA: TGTGCCAGCAGCTTAGAAAGGGGGAGCTATGAGCAGTTCTTC. This gives the protein CASSLERGSYEQFF.

CDR3 sequence reads: CASSLGHRQANTGELFF. The CDR3 DNA reads TGTGCCAGCAGCTTAGGTCACCGACAGGCGAACACCGGGGAGCTGTTTTTT. This chain uses TRBV7-2 with TRBJ2-2, with TRBD1 as a possible D gene (6 bases). The germline V and J ends were trimmed by 1 base and 0 bases, with 12 bases remaining between them. CDR3 length: 17 residues. Per germline, CDR1 SGHTA and CDR2 FQGNSA.

This clonotype came up many times. The V and J genes are TRBV20-1 and TRBJ2-3; 11 bases map to TRBD2. Germline values: CDR1 DFQATT, CDR2 SNEGSKA (reference sequence). The CDR3 length is 16 residues. V lost 4 bases, J lost 0 bases, and 6 bases stayed unmatched. CDR3 in DNA: TGCAGTGCTACTACCCGGACTAGCGGGAGCACAGATACGCAGTATTTT. As protein: CSATTRTSGSTDTQYF.

The rearrangement links TRBV29-1 to TRBJ2-7, with 9 bases aligning to TRBD2. Germline-derived CDR1 and CDR2 are SQVTM and ANQGSEA. This CDR3 has 14 residues. Trimming cost V 4 bases and J 3 bases; bases outside gene matches: 7. The CDR3 reads CSVAQREVDYEQYF. The CDR3 coding sequence is TGCAGCGTTGCGCAGCGGGAGGTAGACTACGAGCAGTACTTC.

This clonotype was seen a handful of times. The CDR3 DNA reads as TGTGCCATCCTTGGCAGTGCGGAAGGGAGGGATGAGCAGTTCTTC. This encodes CAILGSAEGRDEQFF. The chain combines TRBV10-3 with TRBJ2-1; TRBD2 matches at 7 bases. The ends lost 8 bases at V and 8 bases at J; junction bases unmatched: 15. CDR1 and CDR2 from the germline V gene are ENHRY and SYGVKD. This CDR3 contains 15 residues.

The chain recombines TRBV7-6 with TRBJ1-2; 9 nucleotides align to TRBD1. Trimming removed 5 bases from V and 8 bases from J; junction bases left unmatched: 9. The CDR3 totals 14 residues. The germline gives CDR1 SGHVS, CDR2 FNYEAQ. The CDR3 reads CASSPLGTGWGYTF. The DNA of the CDR3 is TGTGCCAGCAGCCCCCTCGGGACAGGGTGGGGCTACACCTTC.

The genes are TRBV7-3 and TRBJ1-1, with D possibly matching TRBD1 (6 bases). V dropped 1 base and J dropped 4 bases, with 16 bases sitting between them. The CDR3 contains 16 residues. Germline CDR1 SGHTA, CDR2 FQGTGA. CDR3 nucleotides: TGTGCCAGCAGCTTAAATTCGCCAGGGGCGACCACTGAAGCTTTCTTT. It encodes CASSLNSPGATTEAFF.

Here the CDR3 DNA reads TGCAGCGTTCCAGGACAGGTGTCCTACGAGCAGTACTTC. This codes for CSVPGQVSYEQYF. The chain carries TRBV29-1 and TRBJ2-7, with 7 bases lining up with TRBD1. Trimming cost V 5 bases and J 1 base; bases outside gene matches: 5. Germline-derived CDR1 and CDR2 are SQVTM and ANQGSEA. The CDR3 loop spans 13 amino acids.

The chain has TRBV5-1 and TRBJ1-2, with TRBD1 as a possible D gene (6 bases). V lost 4 bases and J lost 4, with 14 bases in between. The V gene's germline CDR1 is SGHRS and CDR2 YFSETQ. This CDR3 has 14 residues. The CDR3 nucleotides read TGCGCCAGCAGCCCCCGGGACATGAGCTATGGCTACACCTTC. This translates into CASSPRDMSYGYTF. Drawing the rest from reference TRBV5-1 and TRBJ1-2, the complete variable domain is KAGVTQTPRYLIKTRGQQVTLSCSPISGHRSVSWYQQTPGQGLQFLFEYFSETQRNKGNFPGRFSGRQFSNSRSEMNVSTLELGDSALYLCASSPRDMSYGYTFGSGTRLTVV.

The chain is built from TRBV24-1 and TRBJ2-1; 9 nucleotides align to TRBD1. V shed 9 bases and J 5 bases; nucleotides not matched to a gene: 10. This CDR3 region has 15 residues. Germline V CDR1 and CDR2: KGHDR, SFDVKD. This CDR3 reads CATLPGTGSHNEQFF. CDR3 nucleotides: TGTGCCACCTTGCCCGGGACAGGGTCCCACAATGAGCAGTTCTTC.

This clonotype was found many times. This chain joins TRBV5-1 and TRBJ2-1; D call uncertain. The CDR3 contains 14 residues. Deletions cut 1 base from V and 5 bases from J, with 10 bases between. CDR1 is SGHRS and CDR2 is YFSETQ in the germline V gene. CDR3: CASSLQPENNEQFF. The CDR3 DNA is TGCGCCAGCAGCTTGCAGCCTGAAAACAATGAGCAGTTCTTC.

V usage is TRBV20-1 and J usage is TRBJ1-1; 7 bases map to TRBD1. The CDR3 is 12 amino acids. Unmatched junction bases numbered 5, after V lost 3 bases and J lost 7 bases. From germline, CDR1 is DFQATT and CDR2 SNEGSKA (reference sequence). The CDR3 DNA reads TGCAGTGCTAGGGGGAGGGGGCTTGAAGCTTTCTTT. Amino acid sequence: CSARGRGLEAFF.

Turning to this clonotype: A much larger clone differs by one base, so this may be a read error. This chain connects TRBV20-1 to TRBJ1-3; D is ambiguous. The CDR3 is 13 amino acids. In germline, CDR1 is DFQATT, CDR2 SNEGSKA (reference sequence). Trimming shortened V by 6 bases and J by 3 bases, and 12 bases separated the two germline ends. CDR3: CSALTYGGNTIYF. For the CDR3, the DNA is TGCAGTGCCCTAACCTACGGTGGAAACACCATATATTTT.

This clonotype has just a few counts. The chain combines TRBV24-1 with TRBJ1-1; D uncertain. The CDR3 spans 13 residues. V gave up 3 bases and J gave up 7 bases, with 11 bases separating them. Germline lookup yields CDR1 KGHDR and CDR2 SFDVKD. The CDR3 sequence is CATSDPLPSEAFF. The CDR3 bases are TGTGCCACCAGTGATCCTCTCCCTAGTGAAGCTTTCTTT.

This chain uses TRBV7-2 with TRBJ2-5; 9 bases agree with TRBD2. The CDR3 length is 14 residues. The V segment lost 2 bases and the J segment 5 bases; nucleotides outside the gene matches: 3. Germline V gives CDR1 SGHTA, CDR2 FQGNSA. CDR3 in amino acids: CASSLSGRRETQYF. The CDR3 DNA follows: TGTGCCAGCAGCTTAAGCGGGAGGAGGGAGACCCAGTACTTC.

The chain recombines TRBV5-1 with TRBJ2-7, with D tentatively TRBD2 (6 bases). The CDR3 spans 18 residues. The V end lost 1 base, the J end lost 3 bases, and 23 bases lay between the germline ends. Germline CDR1 reads SGHRS; CDR2 reads YFSETQ. The CDR3 nucleotides are TGCGCCAGCAGCTTGACTTTTAGTATCGGCGGGGCAGACTACGAGCAGTACTTC. It yields the protein CASSLTFSIGGADYEQYF.

The CDR3 nucleotides read TGTGCCAGCAGATCCCAGGGCGAGGTGACTGAAGCTTTCTTT. This sequence encodes CASRSQGEVTEAFF. The chain is built from TRBV12-3 or TRBV12-4 and TRBJ1-1; maybe TRBD1 (5 bases). V gave up 6 bases and J gave up 5 bases, with 16 bases separating them. This CDR3 is built from 14 residues.

This clonotype has just a few counts. The chain uses TRBV5-6 and TRBJ2-1; possibly TRBD2 for D (5 bases). CDR3 size: 14 residues. The germline V gene encodes CDR1 SGHDT and CDR2 YYEEEE. Trimming took 7 bases from V and 3 from J, leaving 14 bases between them. The CDR3 loop is CASRPEGDYNEQFF. DNA for the CDR3: TGTGCCAGCCGACCAGAGGGCGACTACAATGAGCAGTTCTTC.

This clonotype was detected only a few times. The V call is TRBV5-1, the J call TRBJ2-1; D ambiguous. CDR3 length equals 15 residues. Germline V gene sequence: CDR1 SGHRS, CDR2 YFSETQ. V was shortened by 7 bases and J by 7 bases, with 21 bases between the two germline ends. CDR3 amino acids: CASSLAPTPWNEQFF. The CDR3 coding sequence is TGCGCCAGCTCATTGGCGCCCACCCCGTGGAATGAGCAGTTCTTC.

This clonotype was recorded a few times. The chain recombines TRBV29-1 with TRBJ1-2, with D tentatively TRBD1 (5 bases). Between the trimmed V and J ends, which lost 4 bases and 4 bases, there was a span of 13 bases. CDR3 length: 13 amino acids. CDR1 SQVTM and CDR2 ANQGSEA come from the germline V gene. CDR3 amino acids: CSVVVGTLYGYTF. The CDR3 region has the DNA TGCAGCGTTGTTGTGGGGACTCTCTATGGCTACACCTTC.

The gene calls are TRBV12-3 or TRBV12-4 and TRBJ1-2; possible D gene TRBD1, 6 bases. Trimming removed 5 bases at V and 7 bases at J, with 20 bases between. CDR3 length: 15 residues. CDR3 in amino acids: CASSASPRGVRGYTF. The CDR3 nucleotides are TGTGCCAGCAGTGCCTCCCCCAGGGGTGTTCGTGGCTACACCTTC.

This clonotype was counted at least ten times. The V and J genes are TRBV5-1 and TRBJ2-3; 11 bases are shared with TRBD2. The CDR3 totals 16 residues. The V and J ends lost 4 bases and 1 base, in that order; junction bases with no gene match: 5. CDR1 and CDR2 (germline): SGHRS, YFSETQ. The CDR3 sequence: CASSPMGLAGTDTQYF. In DNA, the CDR3 is TGCGCCAGCAGCCCGATGGGACTAGCGGGCACAGATACGCAGTATTTT.

This clonotype was detected a few times. V and J are TRBV30 and TRBJ1-5; a weak D match, TRBD1 (6 bases). The CDR3 totals 14 residues. Germline V gene sequence: CDR1 GTSNPN, CDR2 SVGIG (reference sequence). V shed 3 bases and J shed 4 bases, with 13 bases lying between them. The CDR3 reads CAWSLGADNQPQHF. DNA for the CDR3: TGTGCCTGGAGCCTGGGGGCGGATAATCAGCCCCAGCATTTT.